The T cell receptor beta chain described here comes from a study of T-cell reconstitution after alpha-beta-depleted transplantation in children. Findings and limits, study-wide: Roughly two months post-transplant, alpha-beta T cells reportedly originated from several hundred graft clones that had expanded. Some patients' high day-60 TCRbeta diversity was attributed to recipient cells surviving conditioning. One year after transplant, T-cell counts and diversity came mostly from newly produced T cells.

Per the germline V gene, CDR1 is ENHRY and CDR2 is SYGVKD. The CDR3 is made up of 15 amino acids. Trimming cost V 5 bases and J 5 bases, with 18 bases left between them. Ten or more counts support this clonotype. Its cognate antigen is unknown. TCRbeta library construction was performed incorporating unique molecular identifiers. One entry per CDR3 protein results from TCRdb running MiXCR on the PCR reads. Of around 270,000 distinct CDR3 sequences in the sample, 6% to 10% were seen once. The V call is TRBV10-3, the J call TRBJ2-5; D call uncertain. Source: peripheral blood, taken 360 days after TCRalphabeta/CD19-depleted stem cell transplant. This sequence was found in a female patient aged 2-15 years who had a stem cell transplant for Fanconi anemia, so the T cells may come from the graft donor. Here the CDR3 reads CAISSESTFQETQYF. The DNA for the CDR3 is TGTGCCATCAGTTCTGAATCTACATTCCAGGAGACCCAGTACTTC.